This TCR beta chain was sequenced for a study of shared clonotypes between healthy human individuals. Study-level findings and limits: In general, naive subsets displayed greater estimated richness than memory subsets did.

Sequencing used immunoSEQ multiplex PCR; TCRdb keeps in-frame clones, though not all of them. This sample has more than 600,000 clones, with roughly 94% found just once. In the naive CD8 group, cells lacked CD45RO and were positively selected for CCR7, so terminally differentiated effector memory CD45RA+ cells were left out. The CDR3 extends over 19 amino acids. About this clone itself: Its antigen remains unknown.

J is TRBJ2-1 and V is TRBV21-1; TRBD2 is taken as the D call from the table, unchecked against the DNA. TRBV21-1 is a recognized pseudogene. Sequencing was done on a sample of naive CD8+ T cells sorted from blood. This clonotype originated in a man aged 25-45 years in good health. This chain's CDR3 is CASSSLAGETSLRHNEQFF. The CDR3 coding sequence is TGTGCCAGCAGCTCACTAGCGGGAGAAACGTCGCTGCGACACAATGAGCAGTTCTTC.